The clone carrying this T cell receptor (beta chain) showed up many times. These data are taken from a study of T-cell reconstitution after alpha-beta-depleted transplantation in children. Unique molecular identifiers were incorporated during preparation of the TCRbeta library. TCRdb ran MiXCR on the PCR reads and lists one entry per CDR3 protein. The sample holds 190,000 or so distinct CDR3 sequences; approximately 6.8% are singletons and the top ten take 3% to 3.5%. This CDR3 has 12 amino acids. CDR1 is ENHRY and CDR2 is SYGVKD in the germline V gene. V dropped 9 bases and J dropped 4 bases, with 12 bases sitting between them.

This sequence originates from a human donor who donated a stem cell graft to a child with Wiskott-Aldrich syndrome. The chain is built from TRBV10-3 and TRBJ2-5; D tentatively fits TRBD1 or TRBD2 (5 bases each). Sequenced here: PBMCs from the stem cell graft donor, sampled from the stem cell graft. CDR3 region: CAIQGTGETQYF. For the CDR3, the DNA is TGTGCCATACAAGGGACGGGAGAGACCCAGTACTTC.